This paragraph covers one TCR beta chain sequence. Diagnostic conclusions were grounded in clinical symptoms, serum thyroxine, TRAb, thyroid ultrasound and orbital computed tomography. The starting material, roughly 9.7 ml of fresh peripheral blood, provided the PBMCs. The source of the sample is a study of Graves' ophthalmopathy and Graves' hyperthyroidism. Scientists amplified the TCR beta CDR3 regions from RNA transcripts. The workflow started with a first-round RT-PCR run with HTBI primers and then moved on to a second-round multiplex PCR. TCRdb re-analysed the multiplex PCR reads in MiXCR, keeping a single row per CDR3 protein. The sample has approximately 160,000 distinct CDR3 sequences, around 39% seen once. The length of the CDR3 is 13 residues. Germline lookup yields CDR1 MNHEY and CDR2 SMNVEV (reference sequence). V was clipped by 5 bases and J by 4 bases, with 11 bases between them.

The sample comprised peripheral blood. The V gene is TRBV27, the J gene TRBJ1-2; perhaps TRBD1 as D (5 bases). The TCR was taken from a young man with Graves' ophthalmopathy. The CDR3 protein is CASSGGFLYGYTF. The DNA for the CDR3 is TGTGCCAGCAGTGGGGGGTTTCTCTATGGCTACACCTTC.